This section outlines one T cell receptor beta chain sequence together with its context. No antigen is known for it. Libraries were prepared by immunoSEQ multiplex PCR; TCRdb keeps only in-frame clonotypes and omits some of them. This table holds 9,000 to 10,000 clones. These data belong to a study of synovial regulatory T cells in juvenile arthritis. General observations from the study: Across patients, iaTreg TCR repertoires were mostly private, partly shared with synovial Teff and blood CPL. CDR3 overlap with synovial Tregs was higher for iaTregs than other blood Tregs.

The sequence came from a donor between 2 and 35 years old with juvenile idiopathic arthritis. The sample taken for sequencing was Treg cells from blood. Subset: remaining (HLA-DR-negative) circulating blood Treg cells.

The CDR3 loop is CASSLAGAGGPGNTIYF. This sequence joins TRBV5-1 and TRBJ1-3; TCRdb lists TRBD1, though no DNA is available to test this call. The CDR3 is 17 residues long. The DNA is not on file. CDR1 is SGHRS, CDR2 YFSETQ, per germline.